The 18 T cell receptor beta chains below all came from one sample that was sequenced in a study of radiotherapy plus CTLA-4 blockade in lung cancer. Profiling relied on immunoSEQ multiplex PCR, and the TCRdb table lists in-frame clones only, not all of them. The data hold under 45,000 clones, with just under 80% observed a single time. The sample here was peripheral blood, taken from a patient treated with radiotherapy plus ipilimumab. Receptors originate from a human donor with non-small cell lung cancer that progressed on radiotherapy plus ipilimumab.

The chain employs TRBV7-2 and TRBJ2-3; 13 bases line up with TRBD2. The germline V gene encodes CDR1 SGHTA and CDR2 FQGNSA. This CDR3 comprises 17 residues. Germline trimming cut 5 bases from V and 2 bases from J; bases unmatched to any gene: 7. DNA for the CDR3: TGTGCCAGCAGCCCACGCGGGACTAGCGGGGCCACAGATACGCAGTATTTT. This encodes CASSPRGTSGATDTQYF.

The V and J genes are TRBV27 and TRBJ2-3; D is perhaps TRBD1 (5 bases). The V gene's germline CDR1 is MNHEY and CDR2 SMNVEV (reference sequence). V was clipped by 4 bases and J by 3 bases, with 8 bases between them. The CDR3 is made up of 13 amino acids. CDR3 sequence: CASSWGGTDTQYF. CDR3 in DNA: TGTGCCAGCAGTTGGGGCGGAACAGATACGCAGTATTTT.

The rearrangement joins TRBV2 to TRBJ2-5; 9 bases agree with TRBD2. Germline V CDR1 and CDR2: SNHLY, FYNNEI. The CDR3 has 11 residues. The CDR3 coding sequence is TGTGCAGCGGGGGGTGGAAAGACCCAGTACTTC. This gives the protein CAAGGGKTQYF.

The rearrangement links TRBV10-3 to TRBJ1-5, with 8 bases identical to TRBD1. The germline V gene encodes CDR1 ENHRY and CDR2 SYGVKD. With V trimmed by 3 bases and J by 1 base, 8 bases remained unmatched. The CDR3 length is 17 residues. The CDR3 spells CAISDATGGRSNQPQHF. The DNA for the CDR3 is TGTGCCATCAGTGATGCAACAGGGGGGAGAAGCAATCAGCCCCAGCATTTT.

This chain joins TRBV6-1 and TRBJ1-2; TRBD1 matches at 9 bases. This CDR3 is built from 12 residues. Germline assignment: CDR1 MNHNS and CDR2 SASEGT. The ends lost 6 bases at V and 8 bases at J; junction bases unmatched: 4. CDR3 amino acids: CASSTGGRGYTF. The CDR3 DNA is TGTGCCAGCAGCACAGGGGGCCGAGGCTACACCTTC.

The J gene is TRBJ2-4, the V gene TRBV6-1; 11 bases fit TRBD2. J was trimmed by 9 bases and V by 5 bases; bases with no gene match: 6. Per the germline V gene, CDR1 is MNHNS and CDR2 is SASEGT. CDR3 size: 14 residues. The chain's CDR3 is CASSIAGGESIQYF. The CDR3 region has the DNA TGTGCCAGCAGTATAGCGGGGGGGGAGAGCATTCAGTACTTC.

With regard to this clone: The same CDR3 is also encoded by other DNA sequences in this sample. The rearrangement joins TRBV9 to TRBJ2-2, with 7 bases aligning to TRBD1. This CDR3 is 15 amino acids long. V lost 5 bases and J lost 1; bases outside the gene matches: 5. The V gene's germline CDR1 is SGDLS and CDR2 YYNGEE. CDR3 coding DNA: TGTGCCAGCAGAGCCGGGACAGAGAACACCGGGGAGCTGTTTTTT. Translation gives CASRAGTENTGELFF. Complete variable domain (other parts from reference TRBV9 and TRBJ2-2): DSGVTQTPKHLITATGQRVTLRCSPRSGDLSVYWYQQSLDQGLQFLIQYYNGEERAKGNILERFSAQQFPDLHSELNLSSLELGDSALYFCASRAGTENTGELFFGEGSRLTVL.

The chain combines TRBV10-2 with TRBJ2-7; D is possibly TRBD2 (5 bases). Germline CDR1 is WSHSY and CDR2 is SAAADI. V was pared by 3 bases and J by 0 bases, with 15 bases between. CDR3 length: 16 amino acids. The DNA for the CDR3 is TGCGCCAGCAGTGACCCTTTCCAAGGGAGCTCCTACGAGCAGTACTTC. Amino acids: CASSDPFQGSSYEQYF.

The chain couples TRBV5-8 to TRBJ1-4; D remains ambiguous. CDR1 SGHTS and CDR2 YDEGEE come from the germline V gene. V lost 0 bases, J lost 4 bases, and 10 bases lay in between. CDR3 length equals 15 residues. The chain's CDR3 is CASSLAGVYNEKLFF. In DNA form, the CDR3 reads TGTGCCAGCAGCTTGGCCGGAGTGTATAATGAAAAACTGTTTTTT.

V is TRBV11-2 and J is TRBJ2-7; TRBD1 matches at 7 bases. V lost 5 bases and J lost 0; bases outside the gene matches: 7. Germline V gene lookup returns CDR1 SGHAT and CDR2 FQNNGV. CDR3 length equals 15 residues. The CDR3 here is CASSPGDSPSYEQYF. The CDR3 nucleotides are TGTGCCAGCAGCCCTGGGGACAGTCCCTCCTACGAGCAGTACTTC.

This chain links TRBV9 with TRBJ1-1; D remains unclear. Trimming took 2 bases from V and 8 from J, leaving 10 bases between them. Germline V gives CDR1 SGDLS, CDR2 YYNGEE. This CDR3 has 12 amino acids. Here the CDR3 reads CASSVSRPEAFF. As DNA, the CDR3 is TGTGCCAGCAGCGTCTCGCGTCCGGAAGCTTTCTTT.

The V call is TRBV11-1, the J call TRBJ2-7; 9 bases agree with TRBD1. CDR1 SGHAT and CDR2 FQDESV come from the germline V gene (reference sequence). The CDR3 spans 16 residues. J gave up 0 bases and V 4 bases, and 7 bases lay outside the gene matches. The CDR3 reads CASSSSGTGISYEQYF. In nucleotides, the CDR3 is TGTGCCAGCAGCTCCTCGGGGACAGGGATCTCCTACGAGCAGTACTTC.

The table lists this clone with a few counts. The chain uses TRBV7-9 and TRBJ1-5; 8 nucleotides align to TRBD1. After removal of 4 bases from V and 5 bases from J, the junction contained 7 bases not matched to a gene. In germline, CDR1 is SEHNR, CDR2 FQNEAQ (reference sequence). The CDR3 consists of 15 residues. The CDR3 DNA follows: TGTGCCAGCAGCTCCCGGACAGGGATCGATCAGCCCCAGCATTTT. This translates into CASSSRTGIDQPQHF.

This chain connects TRBV4-2 to TRBJ2-3, with 11 bases fitting TRBD2. Germline trimming cut 4 bases from V and 6 bases from J; bases unmatched to any gene: 6. The CDR3 runs 15 residues. Germline V CDR1 and CDR2: LGHNA, YNFKEQ. CDR3 residues: CASSLAGGPMDTQYF. The CDR3 DNA follows: TGTGCCAGCAGCCTAGCGGGGGGGCCGATGGATACGCAGTATTTT.

This clone was seen just once. The gene calls are TRBV2 and TRBJ2-4; TRBD2 matches 8 bases. V gave up 7 bases and J gave up 6 bases; unmatched junction bases: 11. The CDR3 is 15 residues long. The V gene's germline CDR1 is SNHLY and CDR2 FYNNEI. For the CDR3, the DNA is TGTGCCAGCATCAACCGGGACGGGGGGGGAAACATTCAGTACTTC. Translating it yields CASINRDGGGNIQYF.

The gene calls are TRBV7-9 and TRBJ2-3; a possible D gene is TRBD1 (6 bases). This CDR3 comprises 15 residues. From germline, CDR1 is SEHNR and CDR2 FQNEAQ (reference sequence). V lost 5 bases and J 0 bases, leaving 12 bases between the germline ends. The CDR3 reads CASSQGLGSTDTQYF. The CDR3, as DNA: TGTGCCAGCAGCCAGGGGCTGGGGAGCACAGATACGCAGTATTTT.

The chain links TRBV5-8 to TRBJ1-2, with TRBD1 as a possible D gene (6 bases). The CDR3 runs 17 residues. From germline, CDR1 is SGHTS and CDR2 YDEGEE. Trimming stripped 0 bases from V and 2 bases from J, with 17 bases between. CDR3 loop: CASSLAVGALPNYGYTF. CDR3 sequence (DNA): TGTGCCAGCAGCTTGGCCGTGGGGGCGCTTCCCAACTATGGCTACACCTTC.

This clone was observed once. The CDR3 region is CASSFGRQGAYGYTF. Written as DNA, the CDR3 is TGTGCCAGCAGCTTCGGGCGTCAGGGTGCCTATGGCTACACCTTC. The V gene is TRBV13, the J gene TRBJ1-2; tentative D call: TRBD1 (5 bases). Trimming cost V 3 bases and J 4 bases, with 15 bases left between them. CDR1 and CDR2 from the germline V gene are PRHDT and FYEKMQ (reference sequence). The CDR3 contains 15 residues.